Below, 8 T cell receptor beta chains from the same sample are listed, as sequenced in a study of CXCR4 blockade with PD-1 therapy in pancreatic cancer. TCRdb's copy holds only in-frame clones and misses some; the assay was immunoSEQ multiplex PCR. This sample yields just over 8,000 clones, of which roughly three fifths are seen a single time; around 7.2% belongs to the top ten. Source material: tumor tissue. The receptors were gathered from a human donor with pancreatic ductal adenocarcinoma.

The CDR3 region is CASSPDRYTEAFF. The DNA of the CDR3 is TGTGCCAGCTCACCGGACCGATACACTGAAGCTTTCTTT. This rearrangement joins TRBV18 to TRBJ1-1, with no clear D. Trimming took 3 bases from V and 3 from J, leaving 8 bases between them. Germline CDR1 is KGHSH and CDR2 is LQKENI. The CDR3 has 13 amino acids.

This clone has at least ten counts. V is TRBV11-3 and J is TRBJ2-5; possibly TRBD1 for D (7 bases). The CDR3 sequence is 15 residues long. Germline loops: CDR1 SGHNT, CDR2 YENEEA. V lost 3 bases to trimming and J lost 4 bases, with 15 bases between them. CDR3: CASSLFQGGGETQYF. CDR3 in DNA: TGTGCCAGCAGCTTGTTTCAGGGGGGAGGAGAGACCCAGTACTTC.

The chain is built from TRBV29-1 and TRBJ1-1; a possible D gene is TRBD1 (5 bases). The germline gives CDR1 SQVTM, CDR2 ANQGSEA. The CDR3 extends over 13 amino acids. V lost 6 bases and J 6 bases, leaving 17 bases between the germline ends. DNA for the CDR3: TGCAGCGTAGCACCTGCAGGGAGGGCTGAAGCTTTCTTT. Its protein product is CSVAPAGRAEAFF.

The chain combines TRBV19 with TRBJ2-2, with a tentative D call TRBD1 (5 bases). There are 13 residues in the CDR3. The germline V gene encodes CDR1 LNHDA and CDR2 SQIVND (reference sequence). V shed 7 bases and J shed 6 bases, with 12 bases lying between them. The CDR3 here is CASTYRIAGELFF. The CDR3, as DNA: TGTGCCAGTACGTACAGGATCGCCGGGGAGCTGTTTTTT.

This sequence joins TRBV19 and TRBJ2-1; D gene ambiguous. This CDR3 region has 14 residues. V was clipped by 6 bases and J by 5 bases, with 14 bases between them. The germline V gene encodes CDR1 LNHDA and CDR2 SQIVND (reference sequence). The CDR3 DNA follows: TGTGCCAGTAGACGGTCGCCGAACCACAATGAGCAGTTCTTC. Residues: CASRRSPNHNEQFF.

This clone was seen once. V gene TRBV18 combines with J gene TRBJ2-7; the D is unclear. The V end lost 0 bases, the J end lost 0 bases, and 9 bases lay between the germline ends. Per germline, CDR1 KGHSH and CDR2 LQKENI. This CDR3 region has 15 residues. The CDR3 reads CASSPPYTDSYEQYF. The CDR3 DNA sequence: TGTGCCAGCTCACCACCGTACACAGACTCCTACGAGCAGTACTTC.

V usage is TRBV29-1 and J usage is TRBJ2-3, with D possibly TRBD2 on 6 matching bases. This CDR3 has 15 residues. V was clipped by 5 bases and J by 2 bases, with 17 bases between them. Germline CDR1 SQVTM, CDR2 ANQGSEA. The CDR3 loop is CSVLPIAVNTDTQYF. The CDR3 DNA sequence: TGCAGCGTTCTCCCAATAGCGGTTAACACAGATACGCAGTATTTT.

The rearrangement uses TRBV25-1 and TRBJ1-2; no reliable D call. Germline loops: CDR1 MGHDK, CDR2 SYGVNS. The length of the CDR3 is 12 residues. The V end was cut by 6 bases, the J end by 13 bases, with 18 bases between. CDR3 coding DNA: TGTGCCAGCAGCACCGGAGTTCACAGCTCCACCTTC. Its protein is CASSTGVHSSTF.